The present TCR beta chain was sequenced within a study of cytomegalovirus exposure and HLA in healthy donors. Study conclusions and caveats: The study listed around 150 cytomegalovirus-associated TCR beta chains. Per published accounts, TCR beta sequences correctly predicted the HLA-A and HLA-B alleles of most subjects.

The germline V gene has CDR1 SGHDT and CDR2 YYEEEE. V shed 0 bases and J shed 7 bases, with 7 bases lying between them. CDR3 length equals 12 residues. As for this clone: As yet, its antigen is unknown.

60 Vbeta and 13 Jbeta primers were used in PCR. Libraries were prepared by immunoSEQ multiplex PCR; TCRdb keeps only in-frame clonotypes and omits some of them. The data contain 150,000 to 200,000 clones, around 77% of them singletons. The sequenced material came from PBMCs. The receptor was isolated from a woman aged 25 to 39 in good health and CMV-seronegative. The rearrangement joins TRBV5-6 to TRBJ1-1, with unresolved D. The CDR3 region is CASSLELVEAFF. CDR3 sequence (DNA): TGTGCCAGCAGCTTGGAGCTGGTTGAAGCTTTCTTT. Together with reference TRBV5-6 and TRBJ1-1, the CDR3 gives the full variable domain: DAGVTQSPTHLIKTRGQQVTLRCSPKSGHDTVSWYQQALGQGPQFIFQYYEEEERQRGNFPDRFSGHQFPNYSSELNVNALLLGDSALYLCASSLELVEAFFGQGTRLTVV.